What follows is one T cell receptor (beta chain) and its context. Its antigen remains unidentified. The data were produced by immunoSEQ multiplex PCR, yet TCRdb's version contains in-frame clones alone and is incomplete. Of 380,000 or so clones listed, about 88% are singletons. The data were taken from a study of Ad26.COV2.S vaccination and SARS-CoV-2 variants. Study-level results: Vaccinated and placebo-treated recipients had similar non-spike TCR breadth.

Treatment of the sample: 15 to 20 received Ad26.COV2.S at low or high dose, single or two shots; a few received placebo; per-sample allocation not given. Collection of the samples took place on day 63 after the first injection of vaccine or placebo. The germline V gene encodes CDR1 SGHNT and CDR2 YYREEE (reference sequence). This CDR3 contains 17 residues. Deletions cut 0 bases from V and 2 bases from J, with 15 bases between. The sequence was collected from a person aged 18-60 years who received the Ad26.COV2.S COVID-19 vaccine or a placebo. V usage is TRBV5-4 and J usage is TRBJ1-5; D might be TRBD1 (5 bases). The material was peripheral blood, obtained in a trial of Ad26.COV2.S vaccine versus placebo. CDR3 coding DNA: TGTGCCAGCAGCTTGGGGGGGGGTGGTCCTGGCAATCAGCCCCAGCATTTT. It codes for CASSLGGGGPGNQPQHF.